Included here is one T cell receptor (beta chain) sequence, with context. Germline lookup yields CDR1 SGHRS and CDR2 YFSETQ. The V end lost 7 bases, the J end lost 7 bases, and 18 bases lay between the germline ends. The CDR3 runs 13 residues. These data belong to a study of CD8 T cells in ankylosing spondylitis. One entry per CDR3 protein, called by TCRdb with MiXCR from the 5' RACE reads. The data show approximately 250,000 distinct CDR3 sequences, with 8% to 9% seen just once and 4.8% held by the top ten. The sequenced sample consisted of blood, either unsorted or a sorted T cell fraction (not recorded which). The TCR sequence derives from a female donor with ankylosing spondylitis or in good health (not recorded which). The chain recombines TRBV5-1 with TRBJ2-7; D is perhaps TRBD2 (5 bases). The CDR3 reads CASRVEGLGEQYF. CDR3 bases: TGCGCCAGCCGCGTAGAGGGTCTGGGGGAGCAGTACTTC.